The clone carrying this T cell receptor (beta chain) was seen once. In germline, CDR1 is KGHDR, CDR2 SFDVKD. The CDR3 extends over 16 amino acids. The germline V and J ends were trimmed by 10 bases and 9 bases, with 30 bases remaining between them. The sample comes from a study of control samples from healthy donors and cancer patients. Only in-frame clones appear in the TCRdb table, and some are missing; sequencing was by immunoSEQ multiplex PCR. The sample contains 100,000 to 150,000 clones, approximately 92% of which appear only once. This clonotype was obtained from a man aged 35-49 years in good health. The chain couples TRBV24-1 to TRBJ2-7; D gene uncertain. Source material: blood. CDR3 amino acids: CATPRYLEQGRLGQYF. CDR3 coding DNA: TGTGCCACGCCTCGTTACCTTGAGCAAGGCAGGTTGGGGCAGTACTTC.